This T cell receptor (beta chain) was obtained from a study of glioma-infiltrating T cells after dendritic cell vaccination. Looking at the study overall: Autologous tumor lysate-pulsed dendritic cell vaccination was given between about 2003 and 2013.

Time point specified: after dendritic cell vaccination, including at tumor progression/relapse. The count of this clone is one. V lost 7 bases to trimming and J lost 0 bases, with 9 bases between them. The CDR3 spans 13 residues. Germline V gene lookup returns CDR1 MNHEY and CDR2 SVGAGI. Primers: 60 V beta forward and 13 J beta reverse. This table comes from immunoSEQ multiplex PCR, and its TCRdb copy is limited to in-frame clones, with some not included. Of around 87,000 clones in the sample, 75% to 90% were seen once. Sequencing used blood, obtained after dendritic cell vaccination. This chain joins TRBV6-5 and TRBJ1-1, with D perhaps matching TRBD1 (6 bases). The receptor was derived from a human donor with glioblastoma. This CDR3 is CASKGTLNTEAFF. Written as DNA, the CDR3 is TGTGCCAGCAAGGGGACATTGAACACTGAAGCTTTCTTT.